The 26 T cell receptor beta chains given below trace back to one sample, sequenced in a study of identical twins. TCRdb re-called the 5' RACE reads through MiXCR, storing one row per CDR3 protein. The top ten hold roughly 0.3% of the sample, which has some 1,700,000 distinct CDR3 sequences, roughly 35% seen once. Sequencing was carried out using cord blood. The receptors come from a newborn girl in good health.

The gene calls are TRBV4-1 and TRBJ2-3; 11 nucleotides match TRBD2. Unmatched junction bases numbered 8, after V lost 6 bases and J lost 0 bases. The CDR3 has 17 residues. Germline CDR1 and CDR2: MGHRA and YSYEKL. In DNA form, the CDR3 reads TGCGCCAGCAGACCTAGCGGGGGGCGGGCGAGCACAGATACGCAGTATTTT. Residues: CASRPSGGRASTDTQYF.

The chain joins TRBV7-8 to TRBJ1-5; 9 positions agree with TRBD1. V was pared by 4 bases and J by 6 bases, with 16 bases of the junction left unmatched. The CDR3 totals 18 residues. Germline values: CDR1 SGHVS, CDR2 FQNEAQ. In DNA form, the CDR3 reads TGTGCCAGCAGCTCAAGCAGTTATGGACAGGGGAGGGGTCAGCCCCAGCATTTT. It encodes CASSSSSYGQGRGQPQHF. The full variable domain, its missing parts supplied by reference TRBV7-8 and TRBJ1-5, is GAGVSQSPRYKVAKRGQDVALRCDPISGHVSLFWYQQALGQGPEFLTYFQNEAQLDKSGLPSDRFFAERPEGSVSTLKIQRTQQEDSAVYLCASSSSSYGQGRGQPQHFGDGTRLSIL.

The chain employs TRBV2 and TRBJ2-7; TRBD1 agrees at 8 bases. This CDR3 has 14 residues. V lost 4 bases, J lost 2 bases, and 4 bases stayed unmatched. Per the germline V gene, CDR1 is SNHLY and CDR2 is FYNNEI. The DNA of the CDR3 is TGTGCCAGCAGTGGGGGACAGGTCCCCTACGAGCAGTACTTC. Its protein product is CASSGGQVPYEQYF.

This chain links TRBV18 with TRBJ2-7, with TRBD2 matching 12 bases. Germline V gives CDR1 KGHSH, CDR2 LQKENI. The CDR3 is made up of 16 amino acids. Trimming at V came to 6 bases and at J to 5 bases, leaving 11 bases not matched to a gene. CDR3 sequence (DNA): TGTGCCAGCTCCCCGATTGCGACTAGCGGGAGAAACGAGCAGTACTTC. Protein: CASSPIATSGRNEQYF.

CDR3 residues: CASRERVETEAFF. CDR3 DNA: TGTGCCAGCAGAGAGAGGGTAGAGACTGAAGCTTTCTTT. The chain links TRBV25-1 to TRBJ1-1; D remains ambiguous. From germline, CDR1 is MGHDK and CDR2 SYGVNS. The CDR3 totals 13 residues. V dropped 6 bases and J dropped 5 bases, with 13 bases sitting between them.

This clonotype showed up just a few times. The V and J genes are TRBV4-2 and TRBJ2-1, with 11 bases lining up with TRBD2. V trimming: 6 bases; J trimming: 4 bases; junction bases outside the gene matches: 5. The germline V gene encodes CDR1 LGHNA and CDR2 YNFKEQ. The CDR3 has 15 residues. DNA of the CDR3: TGTGCCAGCAGACCTAGCGGGGGGTATTACAATGAGCAGTTCTTC. This gives the protein CASRPSGGYYNEQFF.

This clonotype has only a few counts. In DNA, the CDR3 is TGCAGCGTTGAAAAGATGGGACAGGGTACCCACGGGCAGTACTTC. As protein: CSVEKMGQGTHGQYF. V usage is TRBV29-1 and J usage is TRBJ2-5; 9 bases are shared with TRBD1. CDR1 SQVTM and CDR2 ANQGSEA come from the germline V gene. The CDR3 consists of 15 residues. Losses at the gene ends were 2 bases for V and 11 bases for J; bases not matched to a gene: 15.

This clonotype was detected a few times. The V gene is TRBV12-3 or TRBV12-4, the J gene TRBJ2-1; possible D gene TRBD2, 6 bases. Trimming shortened V by 5 bases and J by 6 bases, and 20 bases separated the two germline ends. The CDR3 runs to 16 residues. The DNA for the CDR3 is TGTGCCAGCAGTAGGGGACGAGTCGAGGGAGGCAATGAGCAGTTCTTC. Its protein is CASSRGRVEGGNEQFF.

The chain couples TRBV27 to TRBJ1-4; D remains unclear. Trimming took 5 bases from V and 7 from J, leaving 11 bases between them. Germline V lookup: CDR1 MNHEY, CDR2 SMNVEV (reference sequence). This CDR3 contains 13 residues. The CDR3 here is CASSHRGGEKLFF. CDR3 coding DNA: TGTGCCAGCAGTCATCGGGGAGGTGAAAAACTGTTTTTT.

The V gene is TRBV20-1, the J gene TRBJ2-5; D gene ambiguous. V lost 3 bases and J lost 5, with 4 bases in between. Germline V gene sequence: CDR1 DFQATT, CDR2 SNEGSKA (reference sequence). The CDR3 totals 10 residues. CDR3 sequence: CSASMETQYF. CDR3 coding DNA: TGCAGTGCTAGTATGGAGACCCAGTACTTC.

V and J are TRBV7-8 and TRBJ2-3, with D perhaps TRBD2 (6 bases). Germline CDR1 SGHVS, CDR2 FQNEAQ. This CDR3 contains 15 residues. The V end lost 1 base, the J end lost 5 bases, and 13 bases lay between the germline ends. The CDR3 nucleotides are TGTGCCAGCAGCTTAGAGACGGTGGGGGGAGATACGCAGTATTTT. Protein sequence: CASSLETVGGDTQYF.

The genes are TRBV6-1 and TRBJ1-5; perhaps TRBD1 as D (5 bases). The CDR3 consists of 16 residues. Trimming removed 8 bases from V and 0 bases from J, with 17 bases in between. Germline V gene data show CDR1 as MNHNS and CDR2 as SASEGT. The CDR3 nucleotides read TGTGCCAGCGGGTTCGTGGGACTCTATAGCAATCAGCCCCAGCATTTT. This codes for CASGFVGLYSNQPQHF.

The rearrangement joins TRBV12-3 or TRBV12-4 to TRBJ2-7, with D unclear. Trimming removed 5 bases from V and 3 bases from J, with 20 bases in between. The CDR3 spans 16 residues. CDR3 residues: CASSPPDGLEYYEQYF. CDR3 DNA sequence: TGTGCCAGCAGTCCCCCTGACGGGCTGGAGTACTACGAGCAGTACTTC.

The rearrangement links TRBV21-1 to TRBJ2-1; TRBD2 is the table's D call, not checked against the DNA. TRBV21-1 is given as a pseudogene. This CDR3 spans 15 amino acids. The CDR3 nucleotides read TGTGCCAGCAGCGACCGGGACTTGGTCTACAATGAGCAGTTCTTC. Protein product: CASSDRDLVYNEQFF.

V and J are TRBV7-2 and TRBJ2-4, with D possibly being TRBD2 (5 bases). Gene TRBJ2-5 matches the end of the DNA better, so the J call may be wrong. The germline V gene encodes CDR1 SGHTA and CDR2 FQGNSA. This CDR3 has 16 residues. CDR3 nucleotides: TGTGCCAGCAGCTTAGTAGCGTCTACCGCCCAAGAGACCCAGTACTTC. Protein product: CASSLVASTAQETQYF.

The CDR3 coding sequence is TGCAGCTTCCTCGGGGGGCGAGAGACCCAGTACTTC. It translates to CSFLGGRETQYF. The V gene is TRBV29-1, the J gene TRBJ2-5; tentatively, D is TRBD2 (7 bases). The CDR3 spans 12 residues. Germline V gene sequence: CDR1 SQVTM, CDR2 ANQGSEA. V gave up 8 bases and J gave up 4 bases, with 14 bases separating them.

The V call is TRBV6-2 or TRBV6-3, the J call TRBJ2-1; D may be TRBD2 (6 bases). The CDR3 spans 16 residues. Trimming took 6 bases from V and 6 from J, leaving 21 bases between them. CDR1 MNHEY and CDR2 SVGEGT come from the germline V gene. CDR3: CASSRPPFSGGNEQFF. For the CDR3, the DNA is TGTGCCAGCAGCCGCCCCCCTTTTAGCGGTGGCAATGAGCAGTTCTTC.

Only a few counts were recorded for this clonotype. The chain's CDR3 is CSVEGGQGAGNEQFF. The CDR3 DNA is TGCAGCGTTGAAGGTGGGCAGGGGGCAGGCAATGAGCAGTTCTTC. The chain carries TRBV29-1 and TRBJ2-1, with 8 bases identical to TRBD1. Germline CDR1 is SQVTM and CDR2 is ANQGSEA. The CDR3 runs 15 residues. V gave up 1 base and J gave up 6 bases; unmatched junction bases: 8.

The J gene is TRBJ1-1, the V gene TRBV2, with D perhaps matching TRBD1 (5 bases). The CDR3 consists of 14 residues. The germline gives CDR1 SNHLY, CDR2 FYNNEI. The V end lost 4 bases, the J end lost 7 bases, and 16 bases lay between the germline ends. CDR3 amino acids: CASSGFTRDGEAFF. Here the CDR3 DNA reads TGTGCCAGCAGTGGTTTCACCCGGGACGGTGAAGCTTTCTTT.

Regarding this clonotype: One end of the junction varies from germline; a read error may be responsible. The rearrangement joins TRBV12-3 or TRBV12-4 to TRBJ2-1; D unclear. CDR3 length: 14 amino acids. The DNA of the CDR3 is TGTGCCAGCAGTTTCAGGCGGTCCTACAATGTGCAGTTCTTC. Its protein is CASSFRRSYNVQFF.

As for this clonotype: The germline gene is not matched at one end of the junction; a read error may be the cause. The chain couples TRBV20-1 to TRBJ1-5; no firm D call. Germline V gene sequence: CDR1 DFQATT, CDR2 SNEGSKA (reference sequence). This CDR3 is 14 amino acids long. The DNA for the CDR3 is TGCAGTGCTGGAGACCCCGGTGGTGATAAGCCCCAGCATTTT. This sequence encodes CSAGDPGGDKPQHF.

This clonotype occurred a few times. This chain links TRBV9 with TRBJ2-3; D gene ambiguous. Trimming pared 10 bases from V and 4 bases from J, leaving 19 bases between. This CDR3 contains 14 residues. Germline CDR1 reads SGDLS; CDR2 reads YYNGEE. CDR3 loop: CADNIPEASDTQYF. CDR3 in DNA: TGTGCCGACAATATACCCGAGGCATCAGATACGCAGTATTTT.

This sequence joins TRBV21-1 and TRBJ2-3; TRBD1, as called in the table, went unchecked against the DNA. TRBV21-1 is deemed a pseudogene. This CDR3 comprises 16 residues. CDR3 amino acids: CASAAGGYLSTDTQYF. DNA of the CDR3: TGTGCCAGCGCCGCAGGGGGCTACCTTAGCACAGATACGCAGTATTTT.

The chain carries TRBV5-1 and TRBJ1-1, with D possibly being TRBD1 (5 bases). Germline-derived CDR1 and CDR2 are SGHRS and YFSETQ. This CDR3 is 14 amino acids long. Between the trimmed V and J ends, which lost 4 bases and 1 base, there was a span of 11 bases. The CDR3 DNA reads as TGCGCCAGCAGCCTACAGGCCACGAACACTGAAGCTTTCTTT. It specifies CASSLQATNTEAFF.

The CDR3 reads CASIPIGTPYNEQFF. The DNA for the CDR3 is TGTGCCAGCATACCAATCGGGACTCCCTACAATGAGCAGTTCTTC. This chain joins TRBV6-6 and TRBJ2-1; perhaps TRBD2 as D (6 bases). The length of the CDR3 is 15 residues. Trimming left V 7 bases short and J 2 bases short, with 15 bases between. From germline, CDR1 is MNHNY and CDR2 SVGAGI (reference sequence).

The chain carries TRBV14 and TRBJ2-7; D possibly corresponds to TRBD2 (5 bases). Looked up from germline, CDR1 is SGHDN and CDR2 is FVKESK. The CDR3 consists of 13 residues. The germline V and J ends were trimmed by 1 base and 6 bases, with 10 bases remaining between them. CDR3 sequence: CASSQVVAGEQYF. CDR3 coding DNA: TGTGCCAGCAGCCAAGTCGTTGCGGGCGAGCAGTACTTC.